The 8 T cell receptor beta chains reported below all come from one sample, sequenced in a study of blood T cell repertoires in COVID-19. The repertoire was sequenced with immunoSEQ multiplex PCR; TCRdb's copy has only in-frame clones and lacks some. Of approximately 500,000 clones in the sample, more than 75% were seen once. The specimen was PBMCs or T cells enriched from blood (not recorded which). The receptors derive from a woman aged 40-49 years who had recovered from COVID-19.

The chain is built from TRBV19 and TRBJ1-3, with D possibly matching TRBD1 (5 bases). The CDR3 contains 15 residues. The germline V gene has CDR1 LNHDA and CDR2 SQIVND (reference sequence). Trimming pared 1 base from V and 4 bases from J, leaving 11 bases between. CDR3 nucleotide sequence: TGTGCCAGTAGTATAGCAGGGTTGAGGGGAAACACCATATATTTT. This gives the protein CASSIAGLRGNTIYF.

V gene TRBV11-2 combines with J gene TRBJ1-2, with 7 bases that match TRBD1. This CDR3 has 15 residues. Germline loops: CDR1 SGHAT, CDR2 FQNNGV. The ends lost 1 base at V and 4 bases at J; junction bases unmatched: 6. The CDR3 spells CASSLGQGEIYGYTF. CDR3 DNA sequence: TGTGCCAGCAGCTTAGGACAGGGCGAGATCTATGGCTACACCTTC.

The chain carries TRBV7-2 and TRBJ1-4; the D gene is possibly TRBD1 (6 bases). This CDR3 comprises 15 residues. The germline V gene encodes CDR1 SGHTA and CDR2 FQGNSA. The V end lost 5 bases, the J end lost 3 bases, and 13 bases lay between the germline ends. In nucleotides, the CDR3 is TGTGCCAGCAGCCTGGACTGGACAGCTAATGAAAAACTGTTTTTT. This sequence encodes CASSLDWTANEKLFF.

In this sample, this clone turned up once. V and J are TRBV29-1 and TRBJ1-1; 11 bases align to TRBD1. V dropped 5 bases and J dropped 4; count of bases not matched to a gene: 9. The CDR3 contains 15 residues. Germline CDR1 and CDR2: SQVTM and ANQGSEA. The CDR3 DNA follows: TGCAGCGTTTGGGATACCGGGACAGGGGGCACTGAAGCTTTCTTT. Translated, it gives CSVWDTGTGGTEAFF.

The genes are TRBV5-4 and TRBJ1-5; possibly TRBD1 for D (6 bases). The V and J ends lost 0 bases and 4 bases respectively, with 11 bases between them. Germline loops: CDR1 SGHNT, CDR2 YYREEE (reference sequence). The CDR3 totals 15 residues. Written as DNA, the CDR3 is TGTGCCAGCAGCTTGGACAGGGATGTTAATCAGCCCCAGCATTTT. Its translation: CASSLDRDVNQPQHF.

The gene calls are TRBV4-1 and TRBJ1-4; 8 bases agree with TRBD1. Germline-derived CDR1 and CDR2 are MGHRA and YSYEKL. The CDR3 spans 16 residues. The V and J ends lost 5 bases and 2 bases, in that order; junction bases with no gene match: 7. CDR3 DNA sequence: TGCGCCAGCAGCGGTGACAGGGGATCGACTAATGAAAAACTGTTTTTT. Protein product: CASSGDRGSTNEKLFF.

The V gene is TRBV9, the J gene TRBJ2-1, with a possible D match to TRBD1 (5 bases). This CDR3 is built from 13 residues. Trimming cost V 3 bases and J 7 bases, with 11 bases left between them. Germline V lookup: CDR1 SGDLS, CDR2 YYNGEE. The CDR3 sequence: CASSATQGNEQFF. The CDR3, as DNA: TGTGCCAGCAGCGCTACTCAGGGTAATGAGCAGTTCTTC. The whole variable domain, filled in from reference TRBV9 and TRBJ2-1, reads DSGVTQTPKHLITATGQRVTLRCSPRSGDLSVYWYQQSLDQGLQFLIQYYNGEERAKGNILERFSAQQFPDLHSELNLSSLELGDSALYFCASSATQGNEQFFGPGTRLTVL.

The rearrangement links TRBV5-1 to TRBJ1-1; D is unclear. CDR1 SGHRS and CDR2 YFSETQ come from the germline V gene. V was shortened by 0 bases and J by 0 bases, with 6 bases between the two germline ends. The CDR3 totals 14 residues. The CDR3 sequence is CASSLGVMNTEAFF. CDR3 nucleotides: TGCGCCAGCAGCTTGGGAGTGATGAACACTGAAGCTTTCTTT. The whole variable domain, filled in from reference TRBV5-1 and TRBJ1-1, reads KAGVTQTPRYLIKTRGQQVTLSCSPISGHRSVSWYQQTPGQGLQFLFEYFSETQRNKGNFPGRFSGRQFSNSRSEMNVSTLELGDSALYLCASSLGVMNTEAFFGQGTRLTVV.